The clone carrying this T cell receptor (beta chain) appeared a few times. The data were obtained in a study of blood T cell repertoires in COVID-19. For the study at large: Samples taken during acute and convalescent COVID-19 were collected in the United States, Italy and Spain. PBMCs, B-cell-depleted T cells, or T cells provided the cDNA or gDNA that made up the material.

As processed by the authors: Reference gene primer amplification yielded estimated nucleated cell counts. Assay: immunoSEQ multiplex PCR; the TCRdb copy retains only in-frame clones and omits some. V and J calls and clone size come straight from that table; D and trimming were deduced from the DNA. The sample has a few hundred thousand clones, 83% seen once. The CDR3 runs to 14 residues. Germline V gives CDR1 SGHRS, CDR2 YFSETQ. V lost 5 bases and J lost 3, with 14 bases in between. The sequence derives from a man aged 60-69 years who had recovered from COVID-19. Sequenced: peripheral blood. This chain connects TRBV5-1 to TRBJ1-2, with D perhaps TRBD1 (5 bases). The CDR3 DNA is TGCGCCAGCAGTCAGGGCGCTGTTGACTATGGCTACACCTTC. Translation gives CASSQGAVDYGYTF.